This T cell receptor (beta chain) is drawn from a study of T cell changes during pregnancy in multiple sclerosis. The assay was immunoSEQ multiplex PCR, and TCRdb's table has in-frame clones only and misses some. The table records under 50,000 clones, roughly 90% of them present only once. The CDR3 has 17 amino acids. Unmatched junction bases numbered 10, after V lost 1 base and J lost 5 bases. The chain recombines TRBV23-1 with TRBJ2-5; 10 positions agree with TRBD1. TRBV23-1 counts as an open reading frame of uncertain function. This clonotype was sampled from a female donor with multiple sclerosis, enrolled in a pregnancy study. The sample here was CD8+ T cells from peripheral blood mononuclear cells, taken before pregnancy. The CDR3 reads CASSQLVGTGARETQYF. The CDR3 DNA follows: TGCGCCAGCAGTCAATTGGTAGGGACAGGGGCGAGGGAGACCCAGTACTTC.